This TCR beta chain was recovered during a study of CD8 T cells in ankylosing spondylitis. In regard to this clonotype: The antigen is undetermined.

Quantitative 5'-RACE with molecular barcodes was used to make the TCR beta libraries. TCRdb analysed the 5' RACE reads with MiXCR anew, one entry per CDR3 protein. The sample lists 650,000 to 800,000 distinct CDR3 sequences, under 20% occurring once. Broader study findings: Blood of patients with ankylosing spondylitis appeared to be characterized by a TCR beta motif of fewer than 10 highly homologous variants. Disease-linked clones bore a CD8+ phenotype and were relatively rare in peripheral blood.

Germline CDR1 SNHLY, CDR2 FYNNEI. The V and J ends lost 2 bases and 1 base respectively, with 14 bases between them. The CDR3 runs to 16 residues. This clonotype was obtained from a male donor with ankylosing spondylitis. The material sequenced was blood, either unsorted or a sorted T cell fraction (not recorded which). The genes are TRBV2 and TRBJ2-5; D is ambiguous. For the CDR3, the DNA is TGTGCCAGCAGTGAATCAGGCCAGAAATTCCAAGAGACCCAGTACTTC. This codes for CASSESGQKFQETQYF.